This T cell receptor (beta chain) comes out of a study of cytomegalovirus exposure and HLA in healthy donors. Study-wide results and caveats: In an earlier analysis, productive rearrangement rates for most beta V segments clustered near 87% or 30%.

Trimming cost V 5 bases and J 0 bases; bases outside gene matches: 4. There are 14 residues in the CDR3. The germline V gene has CDR1 SNHLY and CDR2 FYNNEI. A remark on this clone: Its antigen is currently unknown.

Both 60 Vbeta primers and 13 Jbeta primers went into the PCR. The table came from immunoSEQ multiplex PCR; TCRdb's copy has only in-frame clones and leaves some out. The sample has about 140,000 clones; 80% are singletons. The clonotype was recovered from a female donor in good health and CMV-seronegative. The chain couples TRBV2 to TRBJ2-7; TRBD1 matches 7 bases. The sequenced sample consisted of PBMCs. CDR3 region: CASSFRGSSYEQYF. The DNA for the CDR3 is TGTGCCAGCAGTTTCAGGGGGAGCTCCTACGAGCAGTACTTC.